The present T cell receptor (beta chain) was sequenced within a study of blood T cell repertoires in COVID-19. As for the study in general: Researchers got acute and convalescent COVID-19 samples from the United States, Italy and Spain. The analysed material was cDNA or gDNA that came from T cells, B-cell-depleted T cells, or PBMCs.

This CDR3 region has 16 residues. J was trimmed by 1 base and V by 5 bases; bases with no gene match: 6. The germline V gene encodes CDR1 SEHNR and CDR2 FQNEAQ (reference sequence). The authors' processing: Counts of nucleated cells, estimated from reference gene primer amplification, were obtained. Sequencing used immunoSEQ multiplex PCR; TCRdb keeps in-frame clones, though not all of them. For V, J and clone size, that table is used; D and trimming come from the DNA. The sample shows 70,000 to 90,000 clones, approximately 85% of them seen only once. This TCR was recovered from a man between 60 and 75 years old with acute or convalescent COVID-19. The chain is built from TRBV7-9 and TRBJ2-1, with 9 nucleotides matching TRBD2. The sample was peripheral blood. Here the CDR3 DNA reads TGTGCCAGCAGCCGCAGACTAGCGGAATCCTACAATGAGCAGTTCTTC. It translates to CASSRRLAESYNEQFF.